The following is a T cell receptor (beta chain) sequence with its context. Antigen specificity is unknown. The sample originates from a study of identical twins. Findings and caveats of the study: In beta out-of-frame sequences, the excess sharing between twins was weaker. Twins shared out-of-frame alpha sequences with excess low generation probability.

TCRdb passed the 5' RACE reads through MiXCR, listing each CDR3 protein once. The sample has about 570,000 distinct CDR3 sequences; 7.5% to 10% are singletons. The V gene's germline CDR1 is SGHVS and CDR2 FQNEAQ. V was cut by 0 bases and J by 2 bases, with 9 bases left in between. The CDR3 runs to 15 residues. The data were also submitted as part of a second study, on yellow fever vaccine responses in identical twins.

V and J are TRBV7-8 and TRBJ2-3; D is uncertain. Material for sequencing was PBMCs. The source is a woman between 18 and 29 years old in good health. As DNA, the CDR3 is TGTGCCAGCAGCTTAGCTCTCCGGGCCACAGATACGCAGTATTTT. This gives the protein CASSLALRATDTQYF.